These T cell receptor beta chains were read from a single sample in a study of shared clonotypes between healthy human individuals. Measured with immunoSEQ multiplex PCR; TCRdb has only the in-frame clones, and not every one. In the table there are almost 700,000 clones, 92% of which are singletons. Sequencing input: naive CD8+ T cells sorted from blood. These receptors came from a young man in good health. Each CDR3 is given with its conserved first and last residue. D genes are given only for firm matches. Not every row has a clone size; where given, it reads once, few, many or a size class.

TGTGCCAGCAGTTTATTGGACGGGTCGAACACCGGGGAGCTGTTTTTT	CASSLLDGSNTGELFF	.	.	TRBV28	TRBJ2-2
TGTGCCAGCAGTTACTCGAGACTAGGATACAATGAGCAGTTCTTC	CASSYSRLGYNEQFF	.	.	TRBV6-6	TRBJ2-1
TGTGCCAGCAGCGCCTACAGTCTGGGGCTGGGAGAGACCCAGTACTTC	CASSAYSLGLGETQYF	.	.	TRBV9	TRBJ2-5
TGTGCCAGCAGTTCTATAGCGGGACACACAGATACGCAGTATTTT	CASSSIAGHTDTQYF	once	TRBD2	TRBV28	TRBJ2-3
TGTGCCAGCAGCTTCCGGGGAGGGACCTACAATGAGCAGTTCTTC	CASSFRGGTYNEQFF	.	TRBD2	TRBV11-2	TRBJ2-1
TGCAGCGTTGATAATGAGCAGTTCTTC	CSVDNEQFF	.	.	TRBV29-1	TRBJ2-1
TGTGCCAGCAGCTTTATGCTAGGGTACCAAGAGACCCAGTACTTC	CASSFMLGYQETQYF	.	.	TRBV7-6	TRBJ2-5
.	CASSFAPGTTYNEQFF	.	.	TRBV12-1	TRBJ2-1
TGTGCCAGCGGGACTAGCGGGTCGAATGAGCAGTTCTTC	CASGTSGSNEQFF	.	TRBD2	TRBV19	TRBJ2-1
TGTGCCAGCAGTTCCCCCTTAGCTAGCGCCAACTACAATGAGCAGTTCTTC	CASSSPLASANYNEQFF	.	.	TRBV28	TRBJ2-1
TGTGCCAGCTCCCCGGGTGGGGGAGGGTCTCGCGATACGCAGTATTTT	CASSPGGGGSRDTQYF	.	TRBD2	TRBV28	TRBJ2-3
TGTGCCAGCAGCCATGGGAGGGAGAGCTACGAGCAGTACTTC	CASSHGRESYEQYF	once	TRBD2	TRBV14	TRBJ2-7
TGTGCCAGCTCACCACGGGCGGAGAAAGAGACCCAGTACTTC	CASSPRAEKETQYF	.	.	TRBV18	TRBJ2-5
TGTGCCAGTAGTCCGGGACACTCCTACGAGCAGTACTTC	CASSPGHSYEQYF	.	.	TRBV19	TRBJ2-7
TGTGCCAGCAGCTCGACTAGCGGGAGTAGATATGAGCAGTTCTTC	CASSSTSGSRYEQFF	once	TRBD2	TRBV7-9	TRBJ2-1
TGTGCCAGCAGCCAAGATCACACCGGTAGATACGAGCAGTACTTC	CASSQDHTGRYEQYF	.	.	TRBV4-2	TRBJ2-7
TGTGCCAGCAGTGAATTGTGGGACAGAGAACAAGAGACCCAGTACTTC	CASSELWDREQETQYF	few	TRBD1	TRBV6-1	TRBJ2-5
TGTGCCAGCAGTCCCAGGCGGGGCAGGGAAAACATTCAGTACTTC	CASSPRRGRENIQYF	once	.	TRBV7-9	TRBJ2-4
TGTGCCAGCAGCTTAATTTCGGTTTATACGCAGTATTTT	CASSLISVYTQYF	.	.	TRBV7-8	TRBJ2-3
TGTGCCAGCAGTGAGGTGAAAGGCAGGATAGGGAATGAGCAGTTCTTC	CASSEVKGRIGNEQFF	.	.	TRBV27	TRBJ2-1
TGTGCCAGCAGCGGAACCGGGGAGCTGTTTTTT	CASSGTGELFF	.	.	TRBV5-4	TRBJ2-2
TGTGCCAGCATCGGAGGGGGTTACAATGAGCAGTTCTTC	CASIGGGYNEQFF	.	.	TRBV2	TRBJ2-1
TGTGCCAGCACCACACCACCCGGGACTAGCGGGAGATCGAAAGAGACCCAGTACTTC	CASTTPPGTSGRSKETQYF	.	TRBD2	TRBV7-9	TRBJ2-5
TGTGCCAGCAGCTTAGATAGGACCGCTCCCGCGGCGCAGTATTTT	CASSLDRTAPAAQYF	.	.	TRBV7-8	TRBJ2-3
TGTGCCAGCAGCTTGGCATCGGTCTCTGGAAACACCATATATTTT	CASSLASVSGNTIYF	.	.	TRBV5-4	TRBJ1-3
TGTGCCAGCAGCTCGGGAGGTGAGCAGTTCTTC	CASSSGGEQFF	.	TRBD2	TRBV28	TRBJ2-1
TGTGCCAGCAGCTTGGCGGGATTGACCTACGAGCAGTACTTC	CASSLAGLTYEQYF	.	.	TRBV5-6	TRBJ2-7
TGTGCCAGCAGCTTGGTAGGGCAGATAAATCAGCCCCAGCATTTT	CASSLVGQINQPQHF	.	.	TRBV5-5	TRBJ1-5
TGCGCCAGCAGCCAAGGCAGGGTTCACACTGAAGCTTTCTTT	CASSQGRVHTEAFF	.	.	TRBV4-1	TRBJ1-1
TGTGCCTGGAGTCTAGGTGTGGGGTTTTCTGAAGCTTTCTTT	CAWSLGVGFSEAFF	.	.	TRBV30	TRBJ1-1
TGCGCCAGCAGCCAAGATTGGGGGGGGCCCACCGGGGAGCTGTTTTTT	CASSQDWGGPTGELFF	.	.	TRBV4-3	TRBJ2-2
TGTGCCAGCAGCGTACCGATTGGGGGAGCGCCGCGGGGGACGTATGAGCAGTTCTTC	CASSVPIGGAPRGTYEQFF	.	TRBD2	TRBV9	TRBJ2-1
TGTGCCAGCAGCGCCTGGAGCTCTGGAAACACCATATATTTT	CASSAWSSGNTIYF	.	.	TRBV9	TRBJ1-3
TGTGCCACCAGCAGGACCCTAAACACTGAAGCTTTCTTT	CATSRTLNTEAFF	.	.	TRBV15	TRBJ1-1
TGTGCCAGCAGTCCGGCGGGGGGCACTGAAGCTTTCTTT	CASSPAGGTEAFF	.	.	TRBV6-5	TRBJ1-1
TGTGCCAGCACCCAAACAGGGGGAGGTGAAAAACTGTTTTTT	CASTQTGGGEKLFF	once	TRBD1	TRBV6-5	TRBJ1-4
TGTGCCAGCAGTTTATCAGGGGGCGCTAACTATGGCTACACCTTC	CASSLSGGANYGYTF	few	TRBD1	TRBV27	TRBJ1-2
TGTGCCAGCAGTGTTTATAGGACTAGGGAAGAGTACTTC	CASSVYRTREEYF	.	TRBD2	TRBV6-1	TRBJ2-7
TGTGCCAGCAGTATTAACACGTCCTACGAGCAGTACTTC	CASSINTSYEQYF	.	.	TRBV2	TRBJ2-7
TGTGCCAGCAGCGCGGGACAGGGAGAAGTTCAGCCCCAGCATTTT	CASSAGQGEVQPQHF	.	TRBD1	TRBV9	TRBJ1-5
TGTGCCAGCAGTTTAGGGGGTATCACTGAAGCTTTCTTT	CASSLGGITEAFF	.	.	TRBV27	TRBJ1-1
TGTGCCAGCAGCTTTGTTTACACTGAAGCTTTCTTT	CASSFVYTEAFF	.	.	TRBV7-2	TRBJ1-1
TGTGCCAGCAGTTTCTCTGGAGCTTATGAAGCTTTCTTT	CASSFSGAYEAFF	.	.	TRBV28	TRBJ1-1
TGTGCCAGCAGCTTCCCGAATCAGCCCCAGCATTTT	CASSFPNQPQHF	few	.	TRBV7-2	TRBJ1-5
TGTGCCAGCAGGAGGATGAGCTCCTACAATGAGCAGTTCTTC	CASRRMSSYNEQFF	.	.	TRBV6-5	TRBJ2-1
TGTGCCAGCAGTTGGGACCTTAGCTCCTACGAGCAGTACTTC	CASSWDLSSYEQYF	.	.	TRBV7-9	TRBJ2-7
TGTGCCAGCAGCTTACGGGGCTCCTACGAGCAGTACTTC	CASSLRGSYEQYF	.	.	TRBV7-9	TRBJ2-7
TGTGCCAGCAGCCCGGTGACAGGGCCCTACGAGCAGTACTTC	CASSPVTGPYEQYF	.	TRBD1	TRBV7-9	TRBJ2-7
TGTGCCAGCAGTGAAATGGGGGCAGATACGCAGTATTTT	CASSEMGADTQYF	once	.	TRBV2	TRBJ2-3
TGTGCCAGCACCTTGTGGGGGGGACTAGCGGGGCAGCACAGAAACAATGAGCAGTTCTTC	CASTLWGGLAGQHRNNEQFF	.	TRBD2	TRBV5-8	TRBJ2-1
TGTGCCAGCAGCTGCCTGAGGGTCCCTTACCCCTATAGCAATCAGCCCCAGCATTTT	CASSCLRVPYPYSNQPQHF	.	.	TRBV5-4	TRBJ1-5
TGTGCCAGCAGCTTAGGGGCGCCTCGGTATGGCTACACCTTC	CASSLGAPRYGYTF	.	.	TRBV7-9	TRBJ1-2
TGTGCCAGCAGTTTTATCTGGGGAAACATTCAGTACTTC	CASSFIWGNIQYF	.	.	TRBV28	TRBJ2-4
TGTGCCACTGACAGGGAGACCAAAAACATTCAGTACTTC	CATDRETKNIQYF	.	TRBD1	TRBV5-8	TRBJ2-4